Reported below is one TCR beta chain. CDR3 length: 15 amino acids. In germline, CDR1 is MNHEY, CDR2 SVGAGI. V lost 6 bases and J lost 7; bases outside the gene matches: 8. This specimen comes from a study of blood T cell repertoires in COVID-19. Study-level information: Material from acute and convalescent COVID-19 was sourced from the United States, Italy and Spain. In each case, the material was cDNA or gDNA derived from T cells, B-cell-depleted T cells, or PBMCs.

The repertoire was sequenced with immunoSEQ multiplex PCR; TCRdb's copy has only in-frame clones and lacks some. This sample has some 170,000 clones, with roughly three quarters found just once. Sequencing was performed on peripheral blood. The sequence derives from a woman aged 45-65 years with active or convalescent COVID-19. The chain uses TRBV6-5 and TRBJ1-6, with 8 positions matching TRBD1. CDR3 sequence: CASRGQQGGNSPLHF. CDR3 DNA sequence: TGTGCCAGCAGGGGACAACAGGGGGGAAATTCACCCCTCCACTTT.